This T cell receptor (beta chain) was recorded in a study of blood T cell repertoires in COVID-19. Whole-study context: The analysed material was cDNA or gDNA that came from T cells, B-cell-depleted T cells, or PBMCs.

This clone appeared a few times. Trimming took 0 bases from V and 2 from J; bases not matched to a gene: 5. CDR1 is SGDLS, CDR2 YYNGEE, per germline. There are 17 residues in the CDR3. Libraries were prepared by immunoSEQ multiplex PCR; TCRdb keeps only in-frame clonotypes and omits some of them. Of about 260,000 clones listed, about nine tenths were seen once; the top ten hold roughly 4%. This TCR derives from a man in his fifties or sixties who had recovered from COVID-19. Sequenced input: peripheral blood. The genes are TRBV9 and TRBJ1-3; TRBD1 aligns across 10 bases. The CDR3 coding sequence is TGTGCCAGCAGCGTAGTGCCGGGACAGGGGACTGGAAACACCATATATTTT. It translates to CASSVVPGQGTGNTIYF.